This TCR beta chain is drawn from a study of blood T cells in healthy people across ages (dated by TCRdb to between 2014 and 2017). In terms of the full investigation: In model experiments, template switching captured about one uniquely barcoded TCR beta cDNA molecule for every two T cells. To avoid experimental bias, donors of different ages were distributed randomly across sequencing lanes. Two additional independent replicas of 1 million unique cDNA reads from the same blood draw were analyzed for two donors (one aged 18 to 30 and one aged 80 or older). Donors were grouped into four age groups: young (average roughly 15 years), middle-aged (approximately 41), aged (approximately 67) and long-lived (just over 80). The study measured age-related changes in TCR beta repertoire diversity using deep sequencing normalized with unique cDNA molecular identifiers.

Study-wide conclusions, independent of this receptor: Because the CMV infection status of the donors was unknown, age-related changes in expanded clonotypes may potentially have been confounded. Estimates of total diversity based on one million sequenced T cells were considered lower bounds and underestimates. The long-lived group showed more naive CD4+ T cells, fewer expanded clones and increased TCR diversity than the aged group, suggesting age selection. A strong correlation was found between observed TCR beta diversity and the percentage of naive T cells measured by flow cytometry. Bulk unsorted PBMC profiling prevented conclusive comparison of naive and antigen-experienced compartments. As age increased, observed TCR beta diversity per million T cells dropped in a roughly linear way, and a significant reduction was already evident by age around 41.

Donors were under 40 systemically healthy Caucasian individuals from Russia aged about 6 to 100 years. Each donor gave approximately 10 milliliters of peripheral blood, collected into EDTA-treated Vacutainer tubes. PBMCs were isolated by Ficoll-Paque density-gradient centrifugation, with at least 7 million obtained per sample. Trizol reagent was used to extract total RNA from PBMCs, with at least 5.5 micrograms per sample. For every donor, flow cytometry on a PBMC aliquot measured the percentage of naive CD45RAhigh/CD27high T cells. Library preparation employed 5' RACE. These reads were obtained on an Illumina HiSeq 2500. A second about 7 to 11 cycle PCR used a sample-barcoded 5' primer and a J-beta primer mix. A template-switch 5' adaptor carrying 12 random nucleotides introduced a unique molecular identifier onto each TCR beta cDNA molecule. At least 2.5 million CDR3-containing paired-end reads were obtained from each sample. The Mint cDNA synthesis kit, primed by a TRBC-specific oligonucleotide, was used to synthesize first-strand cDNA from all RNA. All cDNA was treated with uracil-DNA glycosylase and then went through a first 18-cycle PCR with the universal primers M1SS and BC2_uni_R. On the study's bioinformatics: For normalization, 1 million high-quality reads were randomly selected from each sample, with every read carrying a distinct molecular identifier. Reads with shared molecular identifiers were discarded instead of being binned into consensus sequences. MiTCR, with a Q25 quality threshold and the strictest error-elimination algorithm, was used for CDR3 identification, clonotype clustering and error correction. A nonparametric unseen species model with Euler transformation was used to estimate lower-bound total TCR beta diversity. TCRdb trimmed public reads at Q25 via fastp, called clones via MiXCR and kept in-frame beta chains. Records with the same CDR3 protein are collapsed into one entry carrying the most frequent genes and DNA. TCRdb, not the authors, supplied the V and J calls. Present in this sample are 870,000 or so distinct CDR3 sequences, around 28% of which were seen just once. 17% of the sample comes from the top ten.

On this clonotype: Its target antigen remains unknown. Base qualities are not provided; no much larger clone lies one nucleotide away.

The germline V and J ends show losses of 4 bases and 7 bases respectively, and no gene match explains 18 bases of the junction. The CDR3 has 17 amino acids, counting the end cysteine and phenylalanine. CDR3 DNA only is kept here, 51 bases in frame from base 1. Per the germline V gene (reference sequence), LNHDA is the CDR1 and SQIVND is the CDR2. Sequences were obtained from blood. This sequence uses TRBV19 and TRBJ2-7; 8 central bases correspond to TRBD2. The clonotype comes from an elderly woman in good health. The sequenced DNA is TGTGCCAGTAGTAGAGGACTAGCTCCTCCCGATTACAATGAGCAGTACTTC. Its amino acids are CASSRGLAPPDYNEQYF.